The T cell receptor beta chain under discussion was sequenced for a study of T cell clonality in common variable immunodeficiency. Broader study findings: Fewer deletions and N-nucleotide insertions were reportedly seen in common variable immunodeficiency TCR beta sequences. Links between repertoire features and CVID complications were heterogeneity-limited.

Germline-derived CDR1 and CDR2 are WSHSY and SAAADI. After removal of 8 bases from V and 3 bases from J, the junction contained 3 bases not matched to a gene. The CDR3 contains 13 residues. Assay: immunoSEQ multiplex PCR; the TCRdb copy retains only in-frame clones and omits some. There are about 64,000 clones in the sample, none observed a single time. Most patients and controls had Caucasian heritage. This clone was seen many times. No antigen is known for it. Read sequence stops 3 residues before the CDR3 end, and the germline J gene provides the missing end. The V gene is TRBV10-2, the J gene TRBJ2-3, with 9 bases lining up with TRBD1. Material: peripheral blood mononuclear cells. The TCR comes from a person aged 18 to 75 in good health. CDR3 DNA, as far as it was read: TGCGCCAGCGGGACAGGGCGGACAGATACG. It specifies CASGTGRTDT. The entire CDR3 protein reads CASGTGRTDTQYF.